Presented here are 27 T cell receptor beta chains from one specimen sequenced in a study of blood T cells in healthy people across ages. For the second PCR, which ran for about 6 to 12 cycles, a sample-barcoded 5' primer and a J-beta primer mix were used. TCRdb redid the calling of the 5' RACE reads with MiXCR, one entry per CDR3 protein. The table has roughly 800,000 distinct CDR3 sequences, about 37% seen once; the top ten hold approximately 12%. Sequencing was carried out using blood. The receptors were gathered from a man younger than 35 in good health.

In its sample, this clonotype was seen many times. The J gene is TRBJ2-1, the V gene TRBV7-9, with D unresolved. Germline V lookup: CDR1 SEHNR, CDR2 FQNEAQ (reference sequence). The CDR3 has 11 residues. Trimming pared 5 bases from V and 10 bases from J, leaving 9 bases between. The CDR3 protein is CASSPAREQFF. The CDR3 DNA reads as TGTGCCAGCAGCCCTGCCCGGGAGCAGTTCTTC.

This chain links TRBV19 with TRBJ1-2; D unclear. CDR1 LNHDA and CDR2 SQIVND come from the germline V gene (reference sequence). The CDR3 is 12 amino acids. Trimming took off 3 bases at V and 8 bases at J, with 10 bases between the two ends. The CDR3 sequence is CASSIPAIGYTF. The CDR3 bases are TGTGCCAGTAGTATTCCAGCTATCGGCTACACCTTC. Full variable domain (rest looked up from reference TRBV19 and TRBJ1-2): DGGITQSPKYLFRKEGQNVTLSCEQNLNHDAMYWYRQDPGQGLRLIYYSQIVNDFQKGDIAEGYSVSREKKESFPLTVTSAQKNPTAFYLCASSIPAIGYTFGSGTRLTVV.

This rearrangement joins TRBV9 to TRBJ2-2, with no clear D. Germline V lookup: CDR1 SGDLS, CDR2 YYNGEE. This CDR3 comprises 13 residues. Deletions cut 10 bases from V and 5 bases from J, with 15 bases between. The CDR3 nucleotides read TGTGCCTGCAACTTAGACCCTACCGGGGAGCTGTTTTTT. Its protein product is CACNLDPTGELFF. The entire variable domain, with the rest obtained from reference TRBV9 and TRBJ2-2, is as follows: DSGVTQTPKHLITATGQRVTLRCSPRSGDLSVYWYQQSLDQGLQFLIQYYNGEERAKGNILERFSAQQFPDLHSELNLSSLELGDSALYFCACNLDPTGELFFGEGSRLTVL.

This clonotype occurred a few times. V usage is TRBV20-1 and J usage is TRBJ1-6, with D possibly being TRBD1 (5 bases). Trimming pared 5 bases from V and 6 bases from J, leaving 14 bases between. This CDR3 has 14 residues. CDR1 DFQATT and CDR2 SNEGSKA come from the germline V gene (reference sequence). CDR3 DNA: TGCAGTGCTGGGGGTGGGTACTCTAATTCACCCCTCCACTTT. Residues: CSAGGGYSNSPLHF.

The chain is built from TRBV7-2 and TRBJ2-7; 8 bases align to TRBD2. Germline CDR1 reads SGHTA; CDR2 reads FQGNSA. The CDR3 runs to 15 residues. J gave up 2 bases and V 5 bases, and 8 bases lay outside the gene matches. CDR3 sequence: CASSGERGSPYEQYF. The CDR3 DNA reads TGTGCCAGCAGCGGCGAGCGGGGGTCCCCCTACGAGCAGTACTTC.

This clonotype was counted between two and nine times. The chain is built from TRBV4-3 and TRBJ1-1; D is unresolved. The CDR3 runs to 15 residues. Germline V lookup: CDR1 LGHNA, CDR2 YSLEER. With 1 base removed from V and 4 bases from J, the gap between germline ends came to 13 bases. The CDR3 DNA reads TGCGCCAGCAGCCAAGTCGGAGCTATGGGCACTGAAGCTTTCTTT. Its protein product is CASSQVGAMGTEAFF.

The sample holds many counts of this clonotype. The rearrangement uses TRBV12-3 or TRBV12-4 and TRBJ2-5; D might be TRBD2 (5 bases). There are 14 residues in the CDR3. V dropped 5 bases and J dropped 2 bases, with 12 bases sitting between them. CDR3 sequence reads: CASSPSGLQETQYF. Here the CDR3 DNA reads TGTGCCAGCAGTCCCTCGGGGTTACAAGAGACCCAGTACTTC.

The sample holds a few counts of this clonotype. The chain has TRBV18 and TRBJ2-7; 12 bases map to TRBD1. TRBJ2-5 matches the DNA end more closely, so the J call is doubtful. Germline V gene lookup returns CDR1 KGHSH and CDR2 LQKENI. This CDR3 contains 16 residues. The CDR3 coding sequence is TGTGCCAGCTCACCAATCCCGGGACAGGGGGCCGAGACCCAGTACTTC. Encoded protein: CASSPIPGQGAETQYF.

Points on this clonotype: A read error may be the cause here, since a much bigger clone is one base away. This rearrangement joins TRBV15 to TRBJ2-7, with D tentatively TRBD2 (6 bases). The length of the CDR3 is 16 residues. The germline gives CDR1 LNHNV, CDR2 YYDKDF (reference sequence). The ends were cut back, 5 bases at V and 3 bases at J, with 20 bases in the middle. DNA of the CDR3: TGTGCCACCAGCCTTGACGGGGACTGGGGCCTCTACGAGCAGTACTTC. Translation: CATSLDGDWGLYEQYF.

This clonotype was detected a few times. The CDR3 region is CASNTGNQPQHF. The CDR3 bases are TGTGCCAGCAACACTGGCAATCAGCCCCAGCATTTT. The chain links TRBV12-3 or TRBV12-4 to TRBJ1-5; no reliable D call. V shed 7 bases and J shed 2 bases, with 6 bases lying between them. The CDR3 totals 12 residues.

This clonotype was seen a handful of times. The gene calls are TRBV7-6 and TRBJ2-5; 8 positions agree with TRBD1. The CDR3 has 16 amino acids. Trimming removed 3 bases from V and 5 bases from J; junction bases left unmatched: 11. The germline V gene has CDR1 SGHVS and CDR2 FNYEAQ. Here the CDR3 DNA reads TGTGCCAGCAGCTTCCACTGGACAGGGCCGGGCGAGACCCAGTACTTC. Residues: CASSFHWTGPGETQYF.

At least ten counts were recorded for this clonotype. The chain carries TRBV20-1 and TRBJ1-2; D is uncertain. CDR3 length: 12 amino acids. Looked up from germline, CDR1 is DFQATT and CDR2 is SNEGSKA (reference sequence). Trimming pared 0 bases from V and 9 bases from J, leaving 11 bases between. This CDR3 reads CSARDQRWSYTF. Here the CDR3 DNA reads TGCAGTGCTAGAGATCAGAGATGGAGCTACACCTTC.

Many counts were recorded for this clonotype. The J gene is TRBJ2-5, the V gene TRBV12-3 or TRBV12-4; weak D call: TRBD1 (5 bases). The CDR3 is made up of 13 amino acids. Trimming took off 5 bases at V and 5 bases at J, with 12 bases between the two ends. The CDR3 is CASSPGILETQYF. DNA for the CDR3: TGTGCCAGCAGTCCAGGGATCTTGGAGACCCAGTACTTC.

This clonotype was picked up a small number of times. The chain combines TRBV7-2 with TRBJ2-7; the D call may be TRBD1 or TRBD2 (5 bases each). Germline V gene data show CDR1 as SGHTA and CDR2 as FQGNSA. This CDR3 spans 13 amino acids. V lost 3 bases, J lost 2 bases, and 8 bases lay in between. In nucleotides, the CDR3 is TGTGCCAGCAGCTTTGAGGGGACCTACGAGCAGTACTTC. Its translation is CASSFEGTYEQYF.

V is TRBV28 and J is TRBJ2-4; 8 bases match TRBD2. TRBJ2-7 matches the DNA end more closely, so the J call is doubtful. The CDR3 sequence is 16 residues long. The V gene's germline CDR1 is MDHEN and CDR2 SYDVKM. The CDR3 nucleotides read TGTGCCAGCAGTCCACCTCCTAGCGGGTTGTACTACGAGCAGTACTTC. Translation gives CASSPPPSGLYYEQYF.

The V gene is TRBV20-1, the J gene TRBJ2-7, with 11 positions matching TRBD1. The CDR3 is 16 residues long. Looked up from germline, CDR1 is DFQATT and CDR2 is SNEGSKA (reference sequence). Losses at the gene ends were 2 bases for V and 7 bases for J; bases not matched to a gene: 13. The CDR3 bases are TGCAGTGCTAGACTTGCCCCCGGGACAGGGGGGTTGGAGCAGTACTTC. Encoded protein: CSARLAPGTGGLEQYF.

This clonotype occurred many times. The chain combines TRBV6-2 or TRBV6-3 with TRBJ2-7, with D perhaps matching TRBD2 (6 bases). CDR1 MNHEY and CDR2 SVGEGT come from the germline V gene. Trimming stripped 2 bases from V and 4 bases from J, with 12 bases between. This CDR3 has 14 residues. The CDR3 loop reads CASSYPGLLYEQYF. DNA for the CDR3: TGTGCCAGCAGTTACCCGGGACTGCTGTACGAGCAGTACTTC.

This clonotype has only one observation. The V and J genes are TRBV3-1 and TRBJ2-1, with 8 bases lining up with TRBD1. The CDR3 sequence is 14 residues long. Germline V gene lookup returns CDR1 LGHDT and CDR2 YNNKEL (reference sequence). V lost 1 base and J lost 13; bases outside the gene matches: 9. CDR3: CASSQGDRLTTQFF. The CDR3, as DNA: TGTGCCAGCAGCCAAGGGGACAGGTTGACAACCCAGTTCTTC.

The chain joins TRBV20-1 to TRBJ2-1, with D perhaps assigned TRBD1 or TRBD2 (5 bases each). Germline CDR1 reads DFQATT; CDR2 reads SNEGSKA (reference sequence). The CDR3 runs to 15 residues. The germline V and J ends were trimmed by 3 bases and 0 bases, with 12 bases remaining between them. CDR3 residues: CSARGDPSSYNEQFF. DNA for the CDR3: TGCAGTGCTAGGGGGGACCCCAGCTCCTACAATGAGCAGTTCTTC.

The sample holds many counts of this clonotype. The chain combines TRBV4-1 with TRBJ2-7, with D perhaps TRBD1 (6 bases). Per germline, CDR1 MGHRA and CDR2 YSYEKL. This CDR3 has 17 residues. Trimming took off 4 bases at V and 1 base at J, with 20 bases between the two ends. The CDR3 spells CASSPPTGHGISYEQYF. The CDR3 DNA is TGCGCCAGCAGCCCCCCCACAGGGCATGGGATTTCCTACGAGCAGTACTTC.

V and J are TRBV3-1 and TRBJ2-5, with D perhaps matching TRBD2 (6 bases). The end of the DNA is better explained by TRBJ2-7, so the J call may be wrong. Per the germline V gene, CDR1 is LGHDT and CDR2 is YNNKEL (reference sequence). The CDR3 covers 14 residues. CDR3 DNA: TGTGCCAGCAGCCCTGAGCGGGTAACCTACGAGCAGTACTTC. This codes for CASSPERVTYEQYF.

The chain joins TRBV6-5 to TRBJ2-5; TRBD2 aligns across 10 bases. The CDR3 spans 16 residues. Per the germline V gene, CDR1 is MNHEY and CDR2 is SVGAGI. The J segment lost 5 bases and the V segment lost 6 bases, leaving 12 bases of the junction unmatched. As DNA, the CDR3 is TGTGCCAGCAGCTCAGCCAAGCGGGGGGGATGGGAGACCCAGTACTTC. Its translation: CASSSAKRGGWETQYF.

J is TRBJ1-4 and V is TRBV10-3, with no clear D. Trimming took off 3 bases at V and 0 bases at J, with 5 bases between the two ends. The CDR3 covers 14 residues. Germline V gives CDR1 ENHRY, CDR2 SYGVKD. The CDR3 bases are TGTGCCATCAGTGACAGCCCAACTAATGAAAAACTGTTTTTT. Amino acids: CAISDSPTNEKLFF.

This clonotype appeared a few times. The J gene is TRBJ1-1, the V gene TRBV14, with TRBD1 as a possible D gene (5 bases). Between the trimmed V and J ends, which lost 1 base and 7 bases, there was a span of 19 bases. Germline V gives CDR1 SGHDN, CDR2 FVKESK. CDR3 length equals 16 residues. CDR3 sequence reads: CASSQVRGRSDDEAFF. The DNA for the CDR3 is TGTGCCAGCAGCCAAGTTAGGGGTCGTTCCGACGATGAAGCTTTCTTT.

In its sample, this clonotype was seen a few times. The chain combines TRBV6-6 with TRBJ2-4; maybe TRBD1 (6 bases). With 8 bases removed from V and 0 bases from J, the gap between germline ends came to 8 bases. Germline CDR1 MNHNY, CDR2 SVGAGI (reference sequence). CDR3 size: 13 residues. CDR3 in amino acids: CASLTGAKNIQYF. The CDR3 nucleotides read TGTGCCAGCCTGACAGGAGCCAAAAACATTCAGTACTTC.

The CDR3, as DNA: TGTGCTAGTGGTCGCGGAAGGGGAGCCGGGGAGCTGTTTTTT. Translating gives CASGRGRGAGELFF. The chain carries TRBV12-5 and TRBJ2-2; either TRBD1 or TRBD2 may supply D (5 bases each). Trimming stripped 5 bases from V and 6 bases from J, with 13 bases between. This CDR3 is 14 amino acids long. CDR1 and CDR2 (germline): LGHNT, FRNRAP.

The V gene is TRBV7-2, the J gene TRBJ1-2; D is possibly TRBD1 (6 bases). The V and J ends lost 6 bases and 5 bases respectively, with 22 bases between them. In germline, CDR1 is SGHTA, CDR2 FQGNSA. The CDR3 is 16 amino acids. In DNA form, the CDR3 reads TGTGCCAGCAGTTCCCCGCCCGGGGGGCGTTTGTATGGCTACACCTTC. Translated: CASSSPPGGRLYGYTF.